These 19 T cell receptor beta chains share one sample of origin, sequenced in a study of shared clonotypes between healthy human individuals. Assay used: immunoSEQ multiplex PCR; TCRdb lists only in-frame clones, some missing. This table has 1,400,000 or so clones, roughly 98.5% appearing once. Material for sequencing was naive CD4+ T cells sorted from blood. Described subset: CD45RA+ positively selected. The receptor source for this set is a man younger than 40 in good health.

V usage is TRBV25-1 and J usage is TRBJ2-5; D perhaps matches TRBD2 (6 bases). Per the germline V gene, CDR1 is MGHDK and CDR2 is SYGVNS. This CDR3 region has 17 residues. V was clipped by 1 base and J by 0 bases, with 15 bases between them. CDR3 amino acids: CASSEFGRGLYQETQYF. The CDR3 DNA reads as TGTGCCAGCAGTGAATTCGGGCGGGGATTGTACCAAGAGACCCAGTACTTC. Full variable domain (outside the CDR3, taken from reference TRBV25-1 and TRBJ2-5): EADIYQTPRYLVIGTGKKITLECSQTMGHDKMYWYQQDPGMELHLIHYSYGVNSTEKGDLSSESTVSRIRTEHFPLTLESARPSHTSQYLCASSEFGRGLYQETQYFGPGTRLLVL.

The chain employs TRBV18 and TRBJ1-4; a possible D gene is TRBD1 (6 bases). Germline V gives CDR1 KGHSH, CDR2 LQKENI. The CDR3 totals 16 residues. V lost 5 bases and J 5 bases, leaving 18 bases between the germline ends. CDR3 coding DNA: TGTGCCAGCTCAACGGACCCGGGCAGGGGAAATGAAAAACTGTTTTTT. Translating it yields CASSTDPGRGNEKLFF. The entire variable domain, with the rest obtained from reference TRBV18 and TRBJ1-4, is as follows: NAGVMQNPRHLVRRRGQEARLRCSPMKGHSHVYWYRQLPEEGLKFMVYLQKENIIDESGMPKERFSAEFPKEGPSILRIQQVVRGDSAAYFCASSTDPGRGNEKLFFGSGTQLSVL.

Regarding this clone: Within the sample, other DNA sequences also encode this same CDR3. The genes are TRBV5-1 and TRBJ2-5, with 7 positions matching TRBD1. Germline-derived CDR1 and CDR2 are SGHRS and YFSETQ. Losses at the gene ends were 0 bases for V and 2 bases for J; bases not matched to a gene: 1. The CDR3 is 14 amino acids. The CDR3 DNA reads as TGCGCCAGCAGCTTGGGGGACAGACAAGAGACCCAGTACTTC. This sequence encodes CASSLGDRQETQYF.

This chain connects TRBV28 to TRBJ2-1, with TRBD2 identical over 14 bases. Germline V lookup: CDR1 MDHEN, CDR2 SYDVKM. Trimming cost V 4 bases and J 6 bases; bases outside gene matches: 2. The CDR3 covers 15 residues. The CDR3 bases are TGTGCCAGCAGTTCGGGACTAGCGGGAGCCAATGAGCAGTTCTTC. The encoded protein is CASSSGLAGANEQFF.

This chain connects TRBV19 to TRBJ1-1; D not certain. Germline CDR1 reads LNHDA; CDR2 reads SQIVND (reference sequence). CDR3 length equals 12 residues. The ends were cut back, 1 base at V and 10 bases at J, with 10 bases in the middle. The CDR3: CASSIVRGTAFF. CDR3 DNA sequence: TGTGCCAGTAGTATAGTCCGGGGAACAGCTTTCTTT.

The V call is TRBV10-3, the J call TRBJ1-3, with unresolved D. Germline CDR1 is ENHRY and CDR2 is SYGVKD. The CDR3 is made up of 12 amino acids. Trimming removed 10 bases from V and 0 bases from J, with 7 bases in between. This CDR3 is CATQGSGNTIYF. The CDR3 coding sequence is TGTGCCACCCAAGGCTCTGGAAACACCATATATTTT.

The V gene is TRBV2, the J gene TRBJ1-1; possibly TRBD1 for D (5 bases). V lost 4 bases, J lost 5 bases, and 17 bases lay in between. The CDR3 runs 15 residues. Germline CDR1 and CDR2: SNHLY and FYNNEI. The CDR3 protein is CASSAGRRGGTEAFF. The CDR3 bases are TGTGCCAGCAGTGCGGGTAGGAGGGGTGGGACTGAAGCTTTCTTT.

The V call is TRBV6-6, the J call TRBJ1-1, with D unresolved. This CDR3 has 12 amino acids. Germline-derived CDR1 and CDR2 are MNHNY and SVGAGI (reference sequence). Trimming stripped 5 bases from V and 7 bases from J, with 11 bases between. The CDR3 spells CASSPSALEAFF. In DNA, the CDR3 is TGTGCCAGCAGTCCTTCGGCCCTTGAAGCTTTCTTT.

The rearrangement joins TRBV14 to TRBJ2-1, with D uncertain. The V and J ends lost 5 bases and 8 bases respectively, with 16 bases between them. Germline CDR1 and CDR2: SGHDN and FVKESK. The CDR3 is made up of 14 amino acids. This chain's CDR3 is CASSLQLNQDEQFF. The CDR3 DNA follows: TGTGCCAGCAGCTTACAGCTCAATCAAGATGAGCAGTTCTTC.

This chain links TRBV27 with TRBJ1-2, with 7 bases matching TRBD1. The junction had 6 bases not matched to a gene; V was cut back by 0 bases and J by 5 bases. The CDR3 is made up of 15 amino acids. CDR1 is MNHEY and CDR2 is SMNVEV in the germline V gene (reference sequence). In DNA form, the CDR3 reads TGTGCCAGCAGTTTATCCCCAGGGGGGCTATATGGCTACACCTTC. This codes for CASSLSPGGLYGYTF.

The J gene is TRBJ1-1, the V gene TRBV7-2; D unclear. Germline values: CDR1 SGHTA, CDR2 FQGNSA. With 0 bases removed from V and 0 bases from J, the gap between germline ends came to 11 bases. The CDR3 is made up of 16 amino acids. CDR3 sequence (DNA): TGTGCCAGCAGCTTAGCCCCAGCCGGCTTGAACACTGAAGCTTTCTTT. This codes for CASSLAPAGLNTEAFF.

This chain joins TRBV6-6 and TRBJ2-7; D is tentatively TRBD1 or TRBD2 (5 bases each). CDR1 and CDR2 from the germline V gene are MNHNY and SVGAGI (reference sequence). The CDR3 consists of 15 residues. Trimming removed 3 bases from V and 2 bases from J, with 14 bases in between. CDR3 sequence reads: CASSYQTGPTYEQYF. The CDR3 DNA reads TGTGCCAGCAGTTATCAGACGGGACCGACCTACGAGCAGTACTTC.

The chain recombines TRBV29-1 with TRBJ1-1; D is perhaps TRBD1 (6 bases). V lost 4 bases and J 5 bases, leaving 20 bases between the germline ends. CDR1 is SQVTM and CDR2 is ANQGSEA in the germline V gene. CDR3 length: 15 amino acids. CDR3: CSVVRQGKGGTEAFF. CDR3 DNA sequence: TGCAGCGTTGTGAGGCAGGGGAAGGGTGGAACTGAAGCTTTCTTT.

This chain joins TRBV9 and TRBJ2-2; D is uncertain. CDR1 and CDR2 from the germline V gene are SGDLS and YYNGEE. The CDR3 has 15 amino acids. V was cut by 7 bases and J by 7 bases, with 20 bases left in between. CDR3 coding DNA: TGTGCCAGCGGTATTTCGACAAGGGCGGTCGGGGAGCTGTTTTTT. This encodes CASGISTRAVGELFF.

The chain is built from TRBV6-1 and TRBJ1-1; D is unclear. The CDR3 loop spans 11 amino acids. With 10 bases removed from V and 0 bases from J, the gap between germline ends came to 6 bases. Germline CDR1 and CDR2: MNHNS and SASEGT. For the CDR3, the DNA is TGTGCCACCTTAATGAACACTGAAGCTTTCTTT. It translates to CATLMNTEAFF.

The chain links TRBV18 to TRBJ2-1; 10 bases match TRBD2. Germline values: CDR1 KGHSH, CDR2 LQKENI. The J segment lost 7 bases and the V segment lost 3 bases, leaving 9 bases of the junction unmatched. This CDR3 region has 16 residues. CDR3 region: CASSPLAGEVENEQFF. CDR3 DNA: TGTGCCAGCTCACCCCTAGCGGGAGAGGTTGAGAATGAGCAGTTCTTC.

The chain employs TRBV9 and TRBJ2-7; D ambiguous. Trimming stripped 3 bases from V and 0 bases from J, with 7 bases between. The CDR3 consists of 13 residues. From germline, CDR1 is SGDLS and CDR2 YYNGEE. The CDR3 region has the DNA TGTGCCAGCAGCGAGGACGGCTCCTACGAGCAGTACTTC. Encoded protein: CASSEDGSYEQYF.

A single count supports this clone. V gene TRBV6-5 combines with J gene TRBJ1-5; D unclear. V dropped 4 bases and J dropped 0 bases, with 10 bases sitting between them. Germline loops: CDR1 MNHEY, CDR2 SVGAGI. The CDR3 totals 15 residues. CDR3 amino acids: CASSSTAYSNQPQHF. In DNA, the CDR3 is TGTGCCAGCAGTTCCACAGCTTATAGCAATCAGCCCCAGCATTTT.

The CDR3 nucleotides are TGTGCCAGCACCTCTACCCGGGACATTCAAACCCAGCCCCAGCATTTT. Its translation: CASTSTRDIQTQPQHF. The J gene is TRBJ1-5, the V gene TRBV28; perhaps TRBD1 as D (6 bases). Germline-derived CDR1 and CDR2 are MDHEN and SYDVKM. The CDR3 loop spans 16 amino acids. V was trimmed by 7 bases and J by 7 bases, leaving 23 bases between them. The full variable domain, with the rest looked up from reference TRBV28 and TRBJ1-5, is DVKVTQSSRYLVKRTGEKVFLECVQDMDHENMFWYRQDPGLGLRLIYFSYDVKMKEKGDIPEGYSVSREKKERFSLILESASTNQTSMYLCASTSTRDIQTQPQHFGDGTRLSIL.